These 18 T cell receptor beta chains were all obtained from the same sample, sequenced in a study of spatial heterogeneity in lung cancer. The study's findings and limits: Expanded intratumoral alpha and beta TCR counts tracked tumor mutation counts.

The time point here: sample taken at primary tumor resection. Their specific antigens are unknown. TCRdb passed the 5' RACE reads through MiXCR, listing each CDR3 protein once. The table includes roughly 5,000 distinct CDR3 sequences, 5.5% to 8% detected once. The sample in question was lung tumor tissue, obtained at surgery. These receptors were obtained from a female donor with early-stage non-small cell lung cancer.

In its sample, this clonotype was seen many times. The library was built for alpha chains, so this beta chain is an off-target read and its size means little. The chain employs TRBV20-1 and TRBJ2-7, with TRBD1 matching over 7 bases. V lost 5 bases to trimming and J lost 0 bases; unmatched junction nucleotides: 7. The CDR3 extends over 14 amino acids. CDR1 and CDR2 (germline): DFQATT, SNEGSKA (reference sequence). CDR3 in amino acids: CSAEDRSFSYEQYF. The CDR3 nucleotides read TGCAGTGCTGAGGACAGGTCCTTCTCCTACGAGCAGTACTTC.

This clonotype is medium-sized (0.01 to 0.1%). This beta chain is a stray sequence in a library constructed for alpha chains; its clone size is not meaningful. The V call is TRBV10-3, the J call TRBJ2-1; D is unclear. Germline lookup yields CDR1 ENHRY and CDR2 SYGVKD. V was shortened by 0 bases and J by 8 bases, with 17 bases between the two germline ends. This CDR3 has 16 residues. CDR3 coding DNA: TGTGCCATCAGTGAGTCCAACTCGCCCCGTCAGGATGAGCAGTTCTTC. It yields the protein CAISESNSPRQDEQFF.

This clonotype was detected ten times or more. Since it is a stray read in a library aimed at alpha chains, this beta chain has a size that is not meaningful. The genes are TRBV18 and TRBJ2-7; D may be TRBD1 or TRBD2 (5 bases each). In germline, CDR1 is KGHSH, CDR2 LQKENI. There are 15 residues in the CDR3. The V end was cut by 3 bases, the J end by 0 bases, with 12 bases between. CDR3 sequence: CASSPRGRGSYEQYF. The CDR3 DNA is TGTGCCAGCTCACCCCGGGGCCGAGGCTCCTACGAGCAGTACTTC.

This clonotype was counted many times. This beta chain is an unintended read in a library built for alpha chains; its size means little. The rearrangement joins TRBV20-1 to TRBJ2-7; 8 nucleotides align to TRBD2. The trim removed 5 bases at V and 2 bases at J, leaving 5 bases unmatched. The CDR3 is made up of 13 amino acids. Germline CDR1 reads DFQATT; CDR2 reads SNEGSKA (reference sequence). CDR3 amino acids: CSAPNSGTYEQYF. Written as DNA, the CDR3 is TGCAGTGCTCCGAATAGCGGGACCTACGAGCAGTACTTC.

This clonotype appeared many times. This beta chain is off target for a library built for alpha chains, so its abundance means little. J is TRBJ2-1 and V is TRBV9; 9 nucleotides align to TRBD2. The CDR3 spans 17 residues. Unmatched junction bases numbered 8, after V lost 2 bases and J lost 2 bases. Germline lookup yields CDR1 SGDLS and CDR2 YYNGEE. The CDR3 DNA follows: TGTGCCAGCAGCGTGAAAAGGAGGACTAGCGCCTACAATGAGCAGTTCTTC. This codes for CASSVKRRTSAYNEQFF.

This clonotype rates as medium-sized (0.01 to 0.1%). Since the library was made to target alpha chains, this beta chain is a stray read and its abundance is not meaningful. The chain has TRBV7-3 and TRBJ2-2; D gene ambiguous. The V end lost 5 bases, the J end lost 2 bases, and 6 bases lay between the germline ends. CDR3 size: 13 residues. Germline-derived CDR1 and CDR2 are SGHTA and FQGTGA. The CDR3 DNA reads as TGTGCCAGCAGCCCCATCAACACCGGGGAGCTGTTTTTT. This encodes CASSPINTGELFF.

This clonotype occurred many times. Because the library targeted alpha chains, this beta chain is an off-target read whose size means little. The CDR3 loop reads CASSLVADSTDTQYF. CDR3 DNA sequence: TGCGCCAGCAGCTTGGTCGCGGACAGCACAGATACGCAGTATTTT. The V gene is TRBV5-1, the J gene TRBJ2-3; D is undetermined. CDR3 size: 15 residues. Germline CDR1 SGHRS, CDR2 YFSETQ. The V gene lost 0 bases and the J gene lost 0 bases, with 8 bases spanning the gap.

The sample holds many counts of this clonotype. This beta chain came through as a stray read in a library set up for alpha chains, and its size says little. The chain couples TRBV5-6 to TRBJ2-5; D may be TRBD2 (6 bases). This CDR3 is 15 amino acids long. Germline CDR1 and CDR2: SGHDT and YYEEEE. The V and J ends lost 1 base and 1 base respectively, with 11 bases between them. CDR3 nucleotides: TGTGCCAGCAGCTTGCGGGGAGGACTCCAAGAGACCCAGTACTTC. This gives the protein CASSLRGGLQETQYF.

Many counts were recorded for this clonotype. This beta chain lies outside the target of a library built for alpha chains; its clone size means little. J is TRBJ2-5 and V is TRBV18, with D tentatively TRBD1 (6 bases). The germline V gene encodes CDR1 KGHSH and CDR2 LQKENI. V was cut by 2 bases and J by 4 bases, with 17 bases left in between. This CDR3 contains 16 residues. The CDR3 region is CASSPWGPGTGETQYF. The CDR3 DNA reads TGTGCCAGCTCACCATGGGGGCCGGGGACGGGAGAGACCCAGTACTTC.

This clonotype was detected many times. The size of this beta chain means little, since it is a stray read in a library made for alpha chains. The V and J genes are TRBV20-1 and TRBJ2-2; 9 bases are a match to TRBD2. This CDR3 has 15 residues. Germline V gene lookup returns CDR1 DFQATT and CDR2 SNEGSKA (reference sequence). Trimming at V came to 5 bases and at J to 4 bases, leaving 8 bases not matched to a gene. DNA of the CDR3: TGCAGTGCTTCTCGCGGGGGGGCGGCCACCGGGGAGCTGTTTTTT. Translation: CSASRGGAATGELFF.

Many counts were recorded for this clonotype. Little can be read into the size of this beta chain, an off-target read in a library designed for alpha chains. V usage is TRBV20-1 and J usage is TRBJ2-2; TRBD2 matches 7 bases. This CDR3 has 16 amino acids. The germline gives CDR1 DFQATT, CDR2 SNEGSKA (reference sequence). J was trimmed by 5 bases and V by 6 bases; bases with no gene match: 15. The CDR3 sequence is CSASSSLGSGTGELFF. In DNA form, the CDR3 reads TGCAGTGCGAGTTCCTCCCTTGGTAGCGGGACCGGGGAGCTGTTTTTT.

By sample share, this clonotype is medium-sized. This beta chain is off target for a library built for alpha chains, so its abundance means little. This chain links TRBV6-6 with TRBJ1-5; D gene uncertain. The CDR3 totals 13 residues. Germline CDR1 is MNHNY and CDR2 is SVGAGI (reference sequence). Trimming pared 4 bases from V and 0 bases from J, leaving 4 bases between. For the CDR3, the DNA is TGTGCCAGCAGTTCTGCTAGCAATCAGCCCCAGCATTTT. Its translation: CASSSASNQPQHF.

Of note for this clonotype: The library was built for alpha chains, so this beta chain is an off-target read and its size means little. The chain joins TRBV7-9 to TRBJ1-6, with TRBD1 as a possible D gene (6 bases). The CDR3 is 15 amino acids. Trimming left V 1 base short and J 8 bases short, with 12 bases between. Germline-derived CDR1 and CDR2 are SEHNR and FQNEAQ (reference sequence). This chain's CDR3 is CASSLGAGADSPLHF. In DNA, the CDR3 is TGTGCCAGCAGCTTAGGGGCAGGGGCTGATTCACCCCTCCACTTT.

This clonotype was observed at least ten times. Within a library made for alpha chains, this beta chain is off target, and its count is uninformative. The chain combines TRBV30 with TRBJ2-7; no clear D. V dropped 2 bases and J dropped 0 bases, with 11 bases sitting between them. The CDR3 runs to 14 residues. Germline CDR1 reads GTSNPN; CDR2 reads SVGIG (reference sequence). The CDR3 protein is CAWSPNYSSYEQYV. The CDR3 coding sequence is TGTGCCTGGAGTCCTAACTACAGCTCCTACGAGCAGTACGTC.

This clonotype was seen ten or more times. The library was designed around alpha chains, so this beta chain is a stray read whose abundance carries little weight. V usage is TRBV3-1 and J usage is TRBJ2-3; D gene uncertain. Looked up from germline, CDR1 is LGHDT and CDR2 is YNNKEL (reference sequence). The CDR3 consists of 15 residues. Trimming cost V 0 bases and J 2 bases, with 9 bases left between them. CDR3 sequence reads: CASSQELSNTDTQYF. The DNA for the CDR3 is TGTGCCAGCAGCCAAGAACTATCCAACACAGATACGCAGTATTTT.

This clonotype was counted at least ten times. Since it is a stray read in a library aimed at alpha chains, this beta chain has a size that is not meaningful. The chain is built from TRBV30 and TRBJ1-2, with 8 positions matching TRBD1. CDR1 is GTSNPN, CDR2 SVGIG, per germline (reference sequence). This CDR3 is 13 amino acids long. The J segment lost 8 bases and the V segment lost 1 base, leaving 6 bases of the junction unmatched. CDR3 region: CAWSADRVGGYTF. The DNA of the CDR3 is TGTGCCTGGAGTGCGGACAGGGTAGGGGGCTACACCTTC. The whole variable domain, filled in from reference TRBV30 and TRBJ1-2, reads SQTIHQWPATLVQPVGSPLSLECTVEGTSNPNLYWYRQAAGRGLQLLFYSVGIGQISSEVPQNLSASRPQDRQFILSSKKLLLSDSGFYLCAWSADRVGGYTFGSGTRLTVV.

This clonotype was found many times. This beta chain represents an off-target read in a library built for alpha chains; its size is of limited meaning. V is TRBV6-5 and J is TRBJ1-3, with 11 bases identical to TRBD1. The germline V gene has CDR1 MNHEY and CDR2 SVGAGI. J gave up 4 bases and V 3 bases, and 2 bases lay outside the gene matches. This CDR3 has 15 amino acids. The chain's CDR3 is CASSYRDRGGNTIYF. DNA for the CDR3: TGTGCCAGCAGTTATCGGGACAGGGGGGGAAACACCATATATTTT.

Sample share makes this clonotype medium-sized. The library was built for alpha chains, so this beta chain is an off-target read and its size means little. This chain uses TRBV5-1 with TRBJ1-4, with D hard to call. Trimming removed 4 bases from V and 8 bases from J, with 9 bases in between. There are 12 residues in the CDR3. The germline V gene encodes CDR1 SGHRS and CDR2 YFSETQ. The CDR3 sequence: CASSPEAEKLFF. The CDR3 region has the DNA TGCGCCAGCAGCCCCGAGGCGGAAAAACTGTTTTTT. The variable domain in full, completed from reference TRBV5-1 and TRBJ1-4, reads KAGVTQTPRYLIKTRGQQVTLSCSPISGHRSVSWYQQTPGQGLQFLFEYFSETQRNKGNFPGRFSGRQFSNSRSEMNVSTLELGDSALYLCASSPEAEKLFFGSGTQLSVL.